This TCR beta chain was recorded in a study of T cells in Graves' hyperthyroidism and ophthalmopathy. TCR beta CDR3 region amplification was performed from RNA transcripts. Carried out on the TCR CDR3, a first-round RT-PCR used the HTBI primer set. TCRdb passed the multiplex PCR reads through MiXCR, listing each CDR3 protein once. The table includes 370,000 or so distinct CDR3 sequences, around a quarter detected once. Notes on this clonotype: As yet, its antigen is unknown.

Exclusion of patients followed from uncontrolled infection, other autoimmune disease, pregnancy or lactation. Study observations and caveats: Ophthalmopathy was identified by the model a median about 6.4 months ahead of onset.

The CDR3 loop spans 14 amino acids. The V gene end was trimmed by 6 bases and the J gene end by 0 bases; junction bases not matched to a gene: 2. CDR1 and CDR2 (germline): WSHSY, SAAADI. The specimen sequenced was blood. The chain carries TRBV10-2 and TRBJ2-5, with TRBD2 identical over 9 bases. The TCR comes from a man in his forties or fifties with Graves' hyperthyroidism. The CDR3 sequence is CASSKREDQETQYF. The DNA of the CDR3 is TGCGCCAGCAGCAAGCGGGAGGACCAAGAGACCCAGTACTTC.